This note documents a single T cell receptor (beta chain) sequence. An oligo carrying a UMI was ligated to the cDNA 3' end. The first PCR ran roughly 4 cycles with an equimolar RC1.1 and RC1.2 beta primer mix. In TCRdb, the UMI-ligation and nested PCR reads were re-called with MiXCR into one record per CDR3 protein. The sample includes tens of thousands of distinct CDR3 sequences, less than 7.5% of them seen just once. This sample is drawn from a study of quantifying T cell responses using KT2 cells. Whole-study context: TCR alpha and beta constant-region primers primed reverse transcription of RNA. The T4 ligation step was estimated to exceed 8.5% efficiency under optimum conditions.

The length of the CDR3 is 14 residues. Germline assignment: CDR1 SEHNR and CDR2 FQNEAQ (reference sequence). V lost 4 bases and J 7 bases, leaving 14 bases between the germline ends. The receptor was derived from a human donor. Material for sequencing was PBMCs spiked with cells of the T cell clone KT2. The rearrangement joins TRBV7-9 to TRBJ2-1, with a weak D call TRBD2 (6 bases). CDR3 coding DNA: TGTGCCAGCAGCTCCCAGGGCGGGGTAAATGAGCAGTTCTTC. Its protein product is CASSSQGGVNEQFF.